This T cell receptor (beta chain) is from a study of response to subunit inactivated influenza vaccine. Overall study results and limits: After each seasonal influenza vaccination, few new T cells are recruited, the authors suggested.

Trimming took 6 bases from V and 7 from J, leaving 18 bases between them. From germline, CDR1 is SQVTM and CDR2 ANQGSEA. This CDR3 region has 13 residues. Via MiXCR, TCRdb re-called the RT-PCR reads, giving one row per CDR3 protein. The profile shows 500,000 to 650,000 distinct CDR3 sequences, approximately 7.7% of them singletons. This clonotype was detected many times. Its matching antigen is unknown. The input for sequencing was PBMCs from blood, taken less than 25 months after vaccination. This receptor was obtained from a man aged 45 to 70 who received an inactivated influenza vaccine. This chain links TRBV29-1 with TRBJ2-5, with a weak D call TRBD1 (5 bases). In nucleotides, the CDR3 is TGCAGCGTCGAAAAGACAGACCCTAGGACCCAGTACTTC. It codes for CSVEKTDPRTQYF.